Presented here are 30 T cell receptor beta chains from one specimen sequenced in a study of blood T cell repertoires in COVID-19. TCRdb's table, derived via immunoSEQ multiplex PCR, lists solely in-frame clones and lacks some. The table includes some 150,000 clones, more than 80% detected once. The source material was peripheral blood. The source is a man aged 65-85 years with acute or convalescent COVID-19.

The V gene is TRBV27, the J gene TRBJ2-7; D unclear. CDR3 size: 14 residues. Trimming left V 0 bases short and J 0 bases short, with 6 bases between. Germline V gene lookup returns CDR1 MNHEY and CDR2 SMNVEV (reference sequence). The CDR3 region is CASSLSRFSYEQYF. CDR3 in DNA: TGTGCCAGCAGTTTATCCCGGTTCTCCTACGAGCAGTACTTC.

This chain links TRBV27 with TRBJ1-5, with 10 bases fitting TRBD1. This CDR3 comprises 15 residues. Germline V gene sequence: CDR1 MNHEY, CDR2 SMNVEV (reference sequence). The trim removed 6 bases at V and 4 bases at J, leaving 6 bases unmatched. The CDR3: CASRSGTGANQPQHF. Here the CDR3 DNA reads TGTGCCAGCAGGTCCGGGACAGGGGCGAATCAGCCCCAGCATTTT.

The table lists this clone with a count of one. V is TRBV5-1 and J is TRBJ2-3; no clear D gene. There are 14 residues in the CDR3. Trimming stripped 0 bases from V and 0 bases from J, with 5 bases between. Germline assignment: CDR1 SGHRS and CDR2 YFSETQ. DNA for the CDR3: TGCGCCAGCAGCTTGGTCCCTAGCACAGATACGCAGTATTTT. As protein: CASSLVPSTDTQYF.

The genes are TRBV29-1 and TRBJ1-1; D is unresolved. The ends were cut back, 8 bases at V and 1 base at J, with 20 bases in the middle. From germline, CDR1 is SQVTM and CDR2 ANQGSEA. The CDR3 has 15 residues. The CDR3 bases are TGCAGCTCCCAGGCCCAATTGGAAAGGAACACTGAAGCTTTCTTT. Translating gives CSSQAQLERNTEAFF.

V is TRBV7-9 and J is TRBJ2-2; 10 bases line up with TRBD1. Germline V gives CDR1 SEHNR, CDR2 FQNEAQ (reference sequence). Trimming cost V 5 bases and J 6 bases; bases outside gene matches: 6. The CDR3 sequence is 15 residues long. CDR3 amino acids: CASSPGTGEAGELFF. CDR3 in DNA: TGTGCCAGCAGCCCCGGGACAGGGGAGGCCGGGGAGCTGTTTTTT.

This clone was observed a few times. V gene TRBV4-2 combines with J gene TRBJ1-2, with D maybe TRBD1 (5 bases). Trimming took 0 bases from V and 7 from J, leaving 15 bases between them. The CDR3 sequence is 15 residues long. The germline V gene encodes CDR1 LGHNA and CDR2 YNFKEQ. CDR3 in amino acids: CASSQDEWGMAGYTF. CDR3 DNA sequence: TGTGCCAGCAGCCAAGACGAGTGGGGCATGGCTGGCTACACCTTC.

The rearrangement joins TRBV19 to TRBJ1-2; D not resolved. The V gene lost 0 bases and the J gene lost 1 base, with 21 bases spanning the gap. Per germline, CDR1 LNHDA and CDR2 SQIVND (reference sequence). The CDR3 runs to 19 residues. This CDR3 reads CASSIDHVVTSGFNYGYTF. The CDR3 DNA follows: TGTGCCAGTAGTATAGATCATGTGGTGACCTCAGGATTTAACTATGGCTACACCTTC.

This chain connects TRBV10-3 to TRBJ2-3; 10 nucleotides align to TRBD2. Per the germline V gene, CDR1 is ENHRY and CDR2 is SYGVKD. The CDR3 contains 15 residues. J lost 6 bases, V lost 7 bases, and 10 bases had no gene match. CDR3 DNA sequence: TGTGCCATCACCAAAGCGGGGGGGCCTGTGGATACGCAGTATTTT. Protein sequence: CAITKAGGPVDTQYF.

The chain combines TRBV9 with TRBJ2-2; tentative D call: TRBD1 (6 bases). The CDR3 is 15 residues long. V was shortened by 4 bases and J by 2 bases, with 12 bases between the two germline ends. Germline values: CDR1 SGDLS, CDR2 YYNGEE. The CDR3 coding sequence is TGTGCCAGCAGCAAGTTGGACAGCAACACCGGGGAGCTGTTTTTT. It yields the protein CASSKLDSNTGELFF.

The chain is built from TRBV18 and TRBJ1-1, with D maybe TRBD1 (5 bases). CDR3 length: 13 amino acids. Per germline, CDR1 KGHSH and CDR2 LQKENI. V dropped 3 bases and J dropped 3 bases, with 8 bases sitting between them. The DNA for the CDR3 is TGTGCCAGCTCACCCTCACAGGACACTGAAGCTTTCTTT. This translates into CASSPSQDTEAFF. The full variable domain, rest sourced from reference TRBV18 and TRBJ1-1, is NAGVMQNPRHLVRRRGQEARLRCSPMKGHSHVYWYRQLPEEGLKFMVYLQKENIIDESGMPKERFSAEFPKEGPSILRIQQVVRGDSAAYFCASSPSQDTEAFFGQGTRLTVV.

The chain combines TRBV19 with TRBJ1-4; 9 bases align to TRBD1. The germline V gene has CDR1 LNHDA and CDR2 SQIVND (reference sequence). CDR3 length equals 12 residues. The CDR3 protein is CASGQGIEKLFF. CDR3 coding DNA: TGTGCTTCGGGACAGGGCATTGAAAAACTGTTTTTT. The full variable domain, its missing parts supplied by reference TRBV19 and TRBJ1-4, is DGGITQSPKYLFRKEGQNVTLSCEQNLNHDAMYWYRQDPGQGLRLIYYSQIVNDFQKGDIAEGYSVSREKKESFPLTVTSAQKNPTAFYLCASGQGIEKLFFGSGTQLSVL.

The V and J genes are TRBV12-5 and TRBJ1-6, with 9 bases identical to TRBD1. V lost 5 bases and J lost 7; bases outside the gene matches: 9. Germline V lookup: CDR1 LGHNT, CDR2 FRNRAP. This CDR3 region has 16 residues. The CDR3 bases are TGTGCTAGTGGTGTTGTCGACAGGGGGGGGAATTCACCCCTCCACTTT. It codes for CASGVVDRGGNSPLHF.

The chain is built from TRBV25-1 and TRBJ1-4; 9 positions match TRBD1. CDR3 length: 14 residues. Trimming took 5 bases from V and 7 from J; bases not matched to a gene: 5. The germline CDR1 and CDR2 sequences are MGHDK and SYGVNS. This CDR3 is CASSSGQGFEKLFF. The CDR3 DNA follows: TGTGCCAGCAGTTCTGGACAGGGGTTTGAAAAACTGTTTTTT. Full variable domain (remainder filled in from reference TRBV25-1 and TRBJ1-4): EADIYQTPRYLVIGTGKKITLECSQTMGHDKMYWYQQDPGMELHLIHYSYGVNSTEKGDLSSESTVSRIRTEHFPLTLESARPSHTSQYLCASSSGQGFEKLFFGSGTQLSVL.

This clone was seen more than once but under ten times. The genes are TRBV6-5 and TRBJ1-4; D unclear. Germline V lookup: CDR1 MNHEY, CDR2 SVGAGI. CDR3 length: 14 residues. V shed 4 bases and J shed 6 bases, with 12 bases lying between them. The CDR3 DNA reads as TGTGCCAGCAGTTTCCGGCCGGGTCATGAAAAACTGTTTTTT. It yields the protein CASSFRPGHEKLFF.

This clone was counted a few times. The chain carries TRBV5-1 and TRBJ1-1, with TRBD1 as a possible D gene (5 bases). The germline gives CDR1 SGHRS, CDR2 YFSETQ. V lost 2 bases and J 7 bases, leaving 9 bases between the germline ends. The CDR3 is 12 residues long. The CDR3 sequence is CASSFSQGEAFF. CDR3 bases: TGCGCCAGCAGCTTTTCCCAGGGTGAAGCTTTCTTT. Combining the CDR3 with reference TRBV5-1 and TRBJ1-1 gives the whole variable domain KAGVTQTPRYLIKTRGQQVTLSCSPISGHRSVSWYQQTPGQGLQFLFEYFSETQRNKGNFPGRFSGRQFSNSRSEMNVSTLELGDSALYLCASSFSQGEAFFGQGTRLTVV.

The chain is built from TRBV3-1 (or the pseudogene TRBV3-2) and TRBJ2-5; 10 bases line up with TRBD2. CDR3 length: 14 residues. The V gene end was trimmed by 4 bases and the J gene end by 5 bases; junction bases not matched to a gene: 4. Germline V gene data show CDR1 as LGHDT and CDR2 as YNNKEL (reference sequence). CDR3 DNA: TGTGCCAGCAGCCCCCAGGGACTAGCGGAGACCCAGTACTTC. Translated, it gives CASSPQGLAETQYF.

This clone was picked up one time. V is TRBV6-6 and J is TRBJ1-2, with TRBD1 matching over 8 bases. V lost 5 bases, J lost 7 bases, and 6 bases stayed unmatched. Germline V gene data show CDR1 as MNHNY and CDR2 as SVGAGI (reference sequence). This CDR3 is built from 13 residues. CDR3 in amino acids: CASSDDRGGGYTF. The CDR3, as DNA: TGTGCCAGCAGTGACGACAGGGGTGGTGGCTACACCTTC.

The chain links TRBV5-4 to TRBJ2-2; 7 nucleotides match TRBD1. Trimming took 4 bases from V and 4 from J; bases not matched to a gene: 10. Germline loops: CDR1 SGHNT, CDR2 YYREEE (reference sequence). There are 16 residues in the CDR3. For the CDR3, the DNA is TGTGCCAGCAGCCCGGACAGGTCGGGTTCCACCGGGGAGCTGTTTTTT. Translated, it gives CASSPDRSGSTGELFF. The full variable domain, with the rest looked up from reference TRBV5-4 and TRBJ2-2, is ETGVTQSPTHLIKTRGQQVTLRCSSQSGHNTVSWYQQALGQGPQFIFQYYREEENGRGNFPPRFSGLQFPNYSSELNVNALELDDSALYLCASSPDRSGSTGELFFGEGSRLTVL.

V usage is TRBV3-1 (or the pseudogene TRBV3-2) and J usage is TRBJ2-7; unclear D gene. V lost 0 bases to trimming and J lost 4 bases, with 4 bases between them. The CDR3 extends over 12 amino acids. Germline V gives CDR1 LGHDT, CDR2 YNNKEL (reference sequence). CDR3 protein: CASSQDLYEQYF. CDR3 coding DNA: TGTGCCAGCAGCCAAGATCTTTACGAGCAGTACTTC.

Here the CDR3 reads CASSYVSGIRYEQYF. DNA of the CDR3: TGTGCCAGCAGTTATGTTAGCGGGATACGCTACGAGCAGTACTTC. The chain combines TRBV6-5 with TRBJ2-7; 8 bases line up with TRBD2. The V gene's germline CDR1 is MNHEY and CDR2 SVGAGI. This CDR3 has 15 amino acids. V shed 3 bases and J 3 bases; nucleotides not matched to a gene: 7.

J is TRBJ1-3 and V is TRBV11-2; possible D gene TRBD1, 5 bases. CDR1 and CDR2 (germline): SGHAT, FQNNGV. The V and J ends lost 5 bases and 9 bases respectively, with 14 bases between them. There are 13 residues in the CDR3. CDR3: CASSLQGASTIYF. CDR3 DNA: TGTGCCAGCAGCCTGCAGGGCGCGAGCACCATATATTTT. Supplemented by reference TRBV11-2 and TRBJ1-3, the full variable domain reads EAGVAQSPRYKIIEKRQSVAFWCNPISGHATLYWYQQILGQGPKLLIQFQNNGVVDDSQLPKDRFSAERLKGVDSTLKIQPAKLEDSAVYLCASSLQGASTIYFGEGSWLTVV.

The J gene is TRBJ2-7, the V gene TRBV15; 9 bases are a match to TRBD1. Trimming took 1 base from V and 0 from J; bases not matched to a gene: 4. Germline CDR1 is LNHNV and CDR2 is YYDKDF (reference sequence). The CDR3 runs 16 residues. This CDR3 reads CATSRAGTGRSYEQYF. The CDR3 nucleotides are TGTGCCACCAGCAGAGCCGGGACAGGGCGCTCCTACGAGCAGTACTTC.

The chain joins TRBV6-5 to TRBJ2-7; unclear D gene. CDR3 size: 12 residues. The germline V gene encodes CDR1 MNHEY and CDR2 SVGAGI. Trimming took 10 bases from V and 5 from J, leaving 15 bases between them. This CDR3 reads CATQFSLDEQYF. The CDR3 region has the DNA TGTGCCACGCAATTCAGTCTCGACGAGCAGTACTTC.

This CDR3 reads CASSDLAGPQFF. Written as DNA, the CDR3 is TGTGCCAGCAGTGATCTAGCGGGACCGCAGTTCTTC. The chain recombines TRBV2 with TRBJ2-1; 9 positions match TRBD2. The CDR3 contains 12 residues. The ends lost 3 bases at V and 12 bases at J; junction bases unmatched: 3. The germline V gene has CDR1 SNHLY and CDR2 FYNNEI.

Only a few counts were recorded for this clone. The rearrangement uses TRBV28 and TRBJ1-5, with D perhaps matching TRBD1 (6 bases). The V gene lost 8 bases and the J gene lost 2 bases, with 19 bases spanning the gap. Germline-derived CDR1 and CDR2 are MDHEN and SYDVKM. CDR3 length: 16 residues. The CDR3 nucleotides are TGTGCCAGCTCCCCTGGGGGGGGCGATGGCAATCAGCCCCAGCATTTT. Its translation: CASSPGGGDGNQPQHF.

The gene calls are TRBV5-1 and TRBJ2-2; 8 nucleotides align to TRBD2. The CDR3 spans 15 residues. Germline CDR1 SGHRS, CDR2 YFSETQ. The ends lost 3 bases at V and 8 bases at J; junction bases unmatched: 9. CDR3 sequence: CASSSTSAGGGELFF. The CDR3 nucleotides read TGCGCCAGCAGCTCGACTAGCGCAGGCGGAGGGGAGCTGTTTTTT.

The CDR3 loop reads CARSSRQQTNSGLWEQFF. CDR3 nucleotides: TGTGCCAGAAGTTCCCGACAACAGACTAATTCTGGCTTGTGGGAGCAGTTCTTC. The J gene is TRBJ2-1, the V gene TRBV7-5; TRBD2 reflects the table's D call only, with no check against the DNA. TRBV7-5 is tagged as a pseudogene. The CDR3 contains 18 residues.

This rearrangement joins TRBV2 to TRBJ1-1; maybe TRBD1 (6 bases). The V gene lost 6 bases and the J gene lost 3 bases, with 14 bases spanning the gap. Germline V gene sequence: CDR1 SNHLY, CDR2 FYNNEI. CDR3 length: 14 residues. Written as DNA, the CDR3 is TGTGCCAGCAGCCGGACAGACTACCACACTGAAGCTTTCTTT. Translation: CASSRTDYHTEAFF.

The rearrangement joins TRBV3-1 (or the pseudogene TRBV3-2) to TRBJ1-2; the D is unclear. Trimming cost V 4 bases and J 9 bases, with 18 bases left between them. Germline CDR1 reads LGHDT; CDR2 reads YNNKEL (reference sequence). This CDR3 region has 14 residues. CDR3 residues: CASSLPGPGGRYTF. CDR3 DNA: TGTGCCAGCAGCCTACCTGGGCCCGGCGGGCGCTACACCTTC.

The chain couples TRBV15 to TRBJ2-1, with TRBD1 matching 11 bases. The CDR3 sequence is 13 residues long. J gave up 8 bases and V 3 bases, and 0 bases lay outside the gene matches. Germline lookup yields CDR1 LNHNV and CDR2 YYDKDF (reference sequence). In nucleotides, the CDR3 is TGTGCCACCAGCAGGGACAGGGGGCATGAGCAGTTCTTC. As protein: CATSRDRGHEQFF.